Following are 13 T cell receptor beta chains from one sample sequenced in a study of PD-L1 blockade in urothelial cancer. Assay: immunoSEQ multiplex PCR; the TCRdb copy retains only in-frame clones and omits some. Of roughly 120,000 clones in the sample, about 88% were seen once. As to time point: pretreatment peripheral blood. The starting material was PBMCs, obtained around atezolizumab (anti-PD-L1) treatment. These receptors were taken from a man between 50 and 59 years old with urothelial cancer.

The rearrangement links TRBV9 to TRBJ2-3; D gene uncertain. The V end lost 2 bases, the J end lost 6 bases, and 7 bases lay between the germline ends. There are 12 residues in the CDR3. Germline V gives CDR1 SGDLS, CDR2 YYNGEE. The CDR3 region has the DNA TGTGCCAGCAGCGTTACGGAGGATACGCAGTATTTT. Amino acid sequence: CASSVTEDTQYF. Based on the CDR3 plus reference TRBV9 and TRBJ2-3, the full variable domain is DSGVTQTPKHLITATGQRVTLRCSPRSGDLSVYWYQQSLDQGLQFLIQYYNGEERAKGNILERFSAQQFPDLHSELNLSSLELGDSALYFCASSVTEDTQYFGPGTRLTVL.

V and J are TRBV27 and TRBJ2-3; D is perhaps TRBD2 (6 bases). V was pared by 1 base and J by 4 bases, with 12 bases between. Germline V lookup: CDR1 MNHEY, CDR2 SMNVEV (reference sequence). The CDR3 spans 15 residues. CDR3 residues: CASSLYGSSADTQYF. For the CDR3, the DNA is TGTGCCAGCAGTTTATACGGGAGTTCCGCAGATACGCAGTATTTT.

This clone was seen more than once but under ten times. The rearrangement links TRBV19 to TRBJ1-5; D is uncertain. V was pared by 0 bases and J by 4 bases, with 4 bases between. The CDR3 runs 13 residues. Germline V CDR1 and CDR2: LNHDA, SQIVND (reference sequence). Here the CDR3 DNA reads TGTGCCAGTAGTATAGAACTGAATCAGCCCCAGCATTTT. This translates into CASSIELNQPQHF.

V gene TRBV5-1 combines with J gene TRBJ2-5, with 11 bases identical to TRBD2. Trimming cost V 1 base and J 5 bases; bases outside gene matches: 7. The CDR3 runs to 16 residues. Germline values: CDR1 SGHRS, CDR2 YFSETQ. CDR3 in amino acids: CASSLLSSGRLETQYF. The DNA for the CDR3 is TGCGCCAGCAGCTTGTTGTCTAGCGGGAGGTTGGAGACCCAGTACTTC.

This chain joins TRBV5-6 and TRBJ2-7; TRBD2 aligns across 12 bases. The CDR3 has 15 amino acids. Trimming removed 1 base from V and 3 bases from J; junction bases left unmatched: 2. Germline V CDR1 and CDR2: SGHDT, YYEEEE. The CDR3 bases are TGTGCCAGCAGCTTGCTGACTAGCGGGAGCTACGAGCAGTACTTC. Translation: CASSLLTSGSYEQYF.

V usage is TRBV5-5 and J usage is TRBJ2-3; D unclear. The CDR3 loop spans 16 amino acids. Trimming shortened V by 0 bases and J by 0 bases, and 11 bases separated the two germline ends. CDR1 and CDR2 from the germline V gene are SGHKS and YYEKEE (reference sequence). This CDR3 is CASSLAGSFSTDTQYF. The CDR3 DNA sequence: TGTGCCAGCAGCTTGGCCGGGTCGTTTAGCACAGATACGCAGTATTTT.

The V and J genes are TRBV10-2 and TRBJ1-4, with a weak D call TRBD1 (6 bases). Germline-derived CDR1 and CDR2 are WSHSY and SAAADI. The ends were cut back, 2 bases at V and 4 bases at J, with 20 bases in the middle. This CDR3 has 18 residues. CDR3 residues: CASSENMGGHSGNEKLFF. The CDR3 DNA is TGCGCCAGCAGTGAGAATATGGGGGGGCATAGTGGTAATGAAAAACTGTTTTTT.

The chain employs TRBV15 and TRBJ2-3, with D possibly being TRBD1 (5 bases). Germline CDR1 reads LNHNV; CDR2 reads YYDKDF (reference sequence). This CDR3 has 13 amino acids. The V end lost 3 bases, the J end lost 1 base, and 5 bases lay between the germline ends. CDR3 sequence (DNA): TGTGCCACCAGCAGGACAGGCACAGATACGCAGTATTTT. Translating gives CATSRTGTDTQYF. The full variable domain, with the rest looked up from reference TRBV15 and TRBJ2-3, is DAMVIQNPRYQVTQFGKPVTLSCSQTLNHNVMYWYQQKSSQAPKLLFHYYDKDFNNEADTPDNFQSRRPNTSFCFLDIRSPGLGDTAMYLCATSRTGTDTQYFGPGTRLTVL.

This chain links TRBV28 with TRBJ1-6, with D perhaps TRBD1 (5 bases). This CDR3 comprises 15 residues. In germline, CDR1 is MDHEN, CDR2 SYDVKM. Trimming left V 3 bases short and J 10 bases short, with 16 bases between. The CDR3 protein is CASSFPRELMSPLHF. The CDR3 DNA reads as TGTGCCAGCAGTTTTCCCAGGGAACTAATGTCACCCCTCCACTTT.

A word on this clone: This same CDR3 is encoded by further DNA sequences in the sample. This chain links TRBV9 with TRBJ1-1; D gene ambiguous. CDR1 and CDR2 from the germline V gene are SGDLS and YYNGEE. Trimming removed 2 bases from V and 1 base from J, with 9 bases in between. This CDR3 spans 14 amino acids. The CDR3 region has the DNA TGTGCCAGCAGCGTGATAGCTGAGAACACTGAAGCTTTCTTT. It translates to CASSVIAENTEAFF.

The chain recombines TRBV28 with TRBJ1-2; TRBD1 matches at 7 bases. This CDR3 spans 14 amino acids. CDR1 is MDHEN, CDR2 SYDVKM, per germline. V dropped 6 bases and J dropped 4; count of bases not matched to a gene: 8. Written as DNA, the CDR3 is TGTGCCAGCAGGATTGAAGGGGGCCCCTATGGCTACACCTTC. Protein: CASRIEGGPYGYTF.

The chain couples TRBV11-2 to TRBJ1-3; TRBD1 aligns across 7 bases. The length of the CDR3 is 14 residues. CDR1 and CDR2 from the germline V gene are SGHAT and FQNNGV. V trimming: 5 bases; J trimming: 4 bases; junction bases outside the gene matches: 5. CDR3 sequence: CASSPGTEGNTIYF. The CDR3 DNA is TGTGCCAGCAGCCCGGGGACAGAGGGAAACACCATATATTTT.

Written as DNA, the CDR3 is TGTGCCAGCAGGCTCATAGCGGGAGGTGGCTACGAGCAGTACTTC. This encodes CASRLIAGGGYEQYF. The V gene is TRBV2, the J gene TRBJ2-7, with TRBD2 identical over 10 bases. The germline V gene encodes CDR1 SNHLY and CDR2 FYNNEI. The trim removed 6 bases at V and 3 bases at J, leaving 8 bases unmatched. The CDR3 runs to 15 residues.